Each of the 21 T cell receptor beta chains below was sequenced from the same sample in a study of blood T cells in healthy people across ages. With a J-beta primer mix and a sample-barcoded 5' primer, a second PCR ran roughly 6 to 11 cycles. TCRdb re-called the 5' RACE reads with MiXCR, one entry per CDR3 protein. The sample records 600,000 or so distinct CDR3 sequences, approximately 30% being singletons. The source material was blood. Receptors were obtained from an elderly woman in good health.

This clonotype was seen repeatedly, ten times or more. The chain couples TRBV6-2 or TRBV6-3 to TRBJ2-7; 9 nucleotides line up with TRBD1. This CDR3 comprises 15 residues. V gave up 6 bases and J gave up 5 bases; unmatched junction bases: 11. Germline-derived CDR1 and CDR2 are MNHEY and SVGEGT. The CDR3 loop reads CASSQGQGVLNEQYF. In DNA form, the CDR3 reads TGTGCCAGCAGCCAGGGACAGGGTGTCTTGAACGAGCAGTACTTC.

The J gene is TRBJ1-5, the V gene TRBV5-6; 7 nucleotides line up with TRBD1. The CDR3 has 17 residues. Germline V gene data show CDR1 as SGHDT and CDR2 as YYEEEE. Trimming removed 0 bases from V and 1 base from J; junction bases left unmatched: 7. The CDR3 protein is CASSLAQGGSSNQPQHF. The CDR3 DNA follows: TGTGCCAGCAGCTTGGCCCAGGGGGGTAGCAGCAATCAGCCCCAGCATTTT.

The sample holds a few counts of this clonotype. V gene TRBV6-5 combines with J gene TRBJ1-4, with D possibly matching TRBD1 (6 bases). V lost 0 bases and J lost 1, with 18 bases in between. The CDR3 totals 19 residues. From germline, CDR1 is MNHEY and CDR2 SVGAGI. CDR3 loop: CASSYSTIGGGRTNEKLFF. The CDR3 DNA is TGTGCCAGCAGTTACTCGACCATCGGGGGGGGCAGAACTAATGAAAAACTGTTTTTT.

The table lists this clonotype with a few counts. The chain combines TRBV7-2 with TRBJ1-4; tentatively, D is TRBD1 (6 bases). Trimming took off 1 base at V and 0 bases at J, with 21 bases between the two ends. The germline CDR1 and CDR2 sequences are SGHTA and FQGNSA. CDR3 length: 20 amino acids. The CDR3 nucleotides are TGTGCCAGCAGCTTAGTCCCGCAGGGACACCATTTTGCAACTAATGAAAAACTGTTTTTT. Protein: CASSLVPQGHHFATNEKLFF.

This rearrangement joins TRBV7-2 to TRBJ2-1; D is uncertain. Germline lookup yields CDR1 SGHTA and CDR2 FQGNSA. This CDR3 is 15 amino acids long. Trimming stripped 2 bases from V and 0 bases from J, with 8 bases between. CDR3 nucleotides: TGTGCCAGCAGCTTATCGGTGAGCTCCTACAATGAGCAGTTCTTC. Encoded protein: CASSLSVSSYNEQFF.

This clonotype came up many times. This chain connects TRBV29-1 to TRBJ2-3; 11 nucleotides align to TRBD1. Germline loops: CDR1 SQVTM, CDR2 ANQGSEA. J was trimmed by 0 bases and V by 1 base; bases with no gene match: 6. This CDR3 is built from 17 residues. The CDR3 here is CSVEAGQGGLSTDTQYF. In DNA, the CDR3 is TGCAGCGTTGAAGCGGGACAGGGGGGTCTGAGCACAGATACGCAGTATTTT.

This clonotype was counted a few times. The chain combines TRBV30 with TRBJ1-2; 10 nucleotides align to TRBD1. The CDR3 has 15 residues. Germline V gives CDR1 GTSNPN, CDR2 SVGIG (reference sequence). V lost 2 bases, J lost 6 bases, and 9 bases stayed unmatched. Here the CDR3 DNA reads TGTGCCTGGAGTAAATCCGGGACAGGGGTAGATGGCTACACCTTC. Translating it yields CAWSKSGTGVDGYTF. The whole variable domain, filled in from reference TRBV30 and TRBJ1-2, reads SQTIHQWPATLVQPVGSPLSLECTVEGTSNPNLYWYRQAAGRGLQLLFYSVGIGQISSEVPQNLSASRPQDRQFILSSKKLLLSDSGFYLCAWSKSGTGVDGYTFGSGTRLTVV.

J is TRBJ1-3 and V is TRBV5-1; the match to TRBD1 covers 7 bases. V lost 4 bases, J lost 5 bases, and 3 bases stayed unmatched. CDR1 and CDR2 (germline): SGHRS, YFSETQ. The CDR3 totals 13 residues. CDR3 amino acids: CASSEGQRNTIYF. For the CDR3, the DNA is TGCGCCAGCAGCGAGGGACAGAGAAACACCATATATTTT.

In this sample, this clonotype turned up many times. V gene TRBV5-1 combines with J gene TRBJ1-2; no firm D call. The germline V gene has CDR1 SGHRS and CDR2 YFSETQ. V was clipped by 0 bases and J by 4 bases, with 10 bases between them. The CDR3 runs to 14 residues. The CDR3 DNA reads TGCGCCAGCAGCTTGGGCAGGACCTCCTATGGCTACACCTTC. This encodes CASSLGRTSYGYTF.

In regard to this clonotype: A clone one base away is much larger, so this may be a read error. The chain joins TRBV29-1 to TRBJ2-3; D gene unclear. V was clipped by 5 bases and J by 1 base, with 13 bases between them. Germline values: CDR1 SQVTM, CDR2 ANQGSEA. CDR3 length equals 14 residues. The CDR3 protein is CSVLSVSGTDTQYF. The CDR3 bases are TGCAGCGTTCTGTCGGTCTCGGGCACAGATACGCAGTATTTT.

The chain combines TRBV10-3 with TRBJ2-7, with 8 positions matching TRBD1. From germline, CDR1 is ENHRY and CDR2 SYGVKD. The CDR3 length is 14 residues. Losses at the gene ends were 6 bases for V and 0 bases for J; bases not matched to a gene: 4. This CDR3 is CAIRPDRDSYEQYF. The CDR3 region has the DNA TGTGCCATCAGACCGGACAGGGACTCCTACGAGCAGTACTTC.

This clonotype was detected many times. The chain uses TRBV6-1 and TRBJ2-3, with TRBD2 identical over 11 bases. J was trimmed by 0 bases and V by 6 bases; bases with no gene match: 11. Germline CDR1 is MNHNS and CDR2 is SASEGT. The CDR3 loop spans 18 amino acids. The CDR3: CASRPTKRLAGSTDTQYF. DNA for the CDR3: TGTGCCAGCAGGCCCACCAAGAGACTAGCGGGGAGCACAGATACGCAGTATTTT.

The rearrangement uses TRBV2 and TRBJ2-5; D is possibly TRBD2 (6 bases). Deletions cut 6 bases from V and 4 bases from J, with 21 bases between. Germline CDR1 reads SNHLY; CDR2 reads FYNNEI. The length of the CDR3 is 16 residues. The CDR3 sequence is CASSVDGTPKLETQYF. CDR3 nucleotide sequence: TGTGCCAGCAGCGTCGACGGGACTCCAAAACTAGAGACCCAGTACTTC.

The chain uses TRBV20-1 and TRBJ1-6; 8 positions match TRBD1. Germline V CDR1 and CDR2: DFQATT, SNEGSKA (reference sequence). V lost 6 bases and J lost 6; bases outside the gene matches: 10. The CDR3 sequence is 15 residues long. The CDR3 is CSALQGAVGNSPLHF. The CDR3 DNA reads TGCAGTGCGCTCCAGGGGGCAGTTGGTAATTCACCCCTCCACTTT.

About this clonotype: Germline is not matched at one junction end, which may reflect a read error. The chain carries TRBV18 and TRBJ1-5; 9 positions agree with TRBD1. The CDR3 loop spans 17 amino acids. Germline CDR1 reads KGHSH; CDR2 reads LQKENI. DNA for the CDR3: TGTGCCAACTCACCTATACAGGGGGCGGCGGGCAATCAGCCCCAGCATTTT. It yields the protein CANSPIQGAAGNQPQHF.

The CDR3 region has the DNA TGTGCCAGCAGCCAAGGTGAGGGACAGGGGTCCTATAATTCACCCCTCCACTTT. Protein: CASSQGEGQGSYNSPLHF. The chain recombines TRBV4-2 with TRBJ1-6; TRBD1 aligns across 10 bases. The CDR3 runs to 18 residues. The germline V gene has CDR1 LGHNA and CDR2 YNFKEQ. With V trimmed by 1 base and J by 1 base, 4 bases remained unmatched.

For this clonotype: The junction differs from germline at one of its ends, possibly a read error. This rearrangement joins TRBV2 to TRBJ1-5; no definite D call. CDR1 and CDR2 (germline): SNHLY, FYNNEI. The CDR3 length is 14 residues. The CDR3 protein is CVSSEVGGIQPQHF. The CDR3 coding sequence is TGTGTCAGCAGTGAAGTCGGAGGGATTCAGCCCCAGCATTTT.

This clonotype appeared many times. This chain links TRBV10-3 with TRBJ2-7, with a tentative D call TRBD1 (5 bases). Trimming left V 1 base short and J 4 bases short, with 8 bases between. The CDR3 extends over 13 amino acids. Germline loops: CDR1 ENHRY, CDR2 SYGVKD. In DNA form, the CDR3 reads TGTGCCATCAGTGAGTGGGGCGAGTACGAGCAGTACTTC. Its translation is CAISEWGEYEQYF.

Notes on this clonotype: A much larger clone differs from this one at a single base, so this may be a read error. The chain recombines TRBV30 with TRBJ2-5, with 8 nucleotides matching TRBD2. V shed 2 bases, J shed 11 bases, and the junction held 13 bases outside the gene matches. CDR1 is GTSNPN, CDR2 SVGIG, per germline (reference sequence). This CDR3 is built from 14 residues. The CDR3 loop reads CAWSPGLVIDEQYF. CDR3 DNA: TGTGCCTGGAGTCCGGGACTAGTCATCGATGAGCAGTACTTC.

The genes are TRBV15 and TRBJ2-1; D gene ambiguous. CDR1 LNHNV and CDR2 YYDKDF come from the germline V gene (reference sequence). Trimming pared 0 bases from V and 6 bases from J, leaving 6 bases between. This CDR3 comprises 13 residues. The CDR3 spells CATSRDQCNEQFF. In DNA form, the CDR3 reads TGTGCCACCAGCAGAGATCAGTGCAATGAGCAGTTCTTC. The variable domain in full, with the rest retrieved from reference TRBV15 and TRBJ2-1, is DAMVIQNPRYQVTQFGKPVTLSCSQTLNHNVMYWYQQKSSQAPKLLFHYYDKDFNNEADTPDNFQSRRPNTSFCFLDIRSPGLGDTAMYLCATSRDQCNEQFFGPGTRLTVL.

This clonotype was seen many times. The chain employs TRBV7-8 and TRBJ1-2; 7 bases are a match to TRBD1. V was clipped by 2 bases and J by 4 bases; unmatched bases: 4. There are 14 residues in the CDR3. The germline V gene has CDR1 SGHVS and CDR2 FQNEAQ. CDR3 coding DNA: TGTGCCAGCAGCTTACTCGACAGGGCCTATGGCTACACCTTC. Translated, it gives CASSLLDRAYGYTF.